These 27 T cell receptor beta chains share one sample of origin, sequenced in a study of metastatic and nonmetastatic thyroid tumors (dated by TCRdb to 2019 to 2021). Libraries came from PCR. TCRdb shows the sequencer as Illumina HiSeq 4000. The raw public data were reprocessed by TCRdb itself: fastp quality trimming at Q25, MiXCR clonotype calling, in-frame beta chains only. This sample gives roughly 34,000 clones in total; approximately 15% of them show up just once. Jointly, the top ten make up around 19% of the sample. No patient had received any treatment before thyroid surgery. Specimen: blood. These receptor sequences come from a male donor with papillary thyroid cancer or a benign thyroid nodule (not recorded which). Some clones in this sample may be carry-over from other donors' samples.

Ten or more counts support this clone. This chain joins TRBV12-3 or TRBV12-4 and TRBJ1-3, with 10 bases lining up with TRBD1. V gave up 6 bases and J gave up 4 bases; unmatched junction bases: 9. This CDR3 contains 16 residues. The CDR3 here is CASRTTTGGVGNTIYF. The CDR3 DNA reads as TGTGCCAGCAGAACAACGACAGGGGGCGTCGGAAACACCATATATTTT.

This clone was found many times. The chain recombines TRBV2 with TRBJ2-2; 8 positions agree with TRBD1. Losses at the gene ends were 6 bases for V and 2 bases for J; bases not matched to a gene: 5. Per germline, CDR1 SNHLY and CDR2 FYNNEI. The CDR3 spans 15 residues. The DNA of the CDR3 is TGTGCCAGCAGAGCCGGGACAGGCAACACCGGGGAGCTGTTTTTT. Protein: CASRAGTGNTGELFF.

This clone was detected ten times or more. The chain couples TRBV7-2 to TRBJ2-1; no clear D. CDR1 is SGHTA and CDR2 is FQGNSA in the germline V gene. The CDR3 totals 11 residues. The ends were cut back, 8 bases at V and 10 bases at J, with 12 bases in the middle. The CDR3 region has the DNA TGTGCCAGCGGGCTCCCGCCGGAGCAGTTCTTC. It specifies CASGLPPEQFF.

V gene TRBV18 combines with J gene TRBJ2-5, with 10 positions matching TRBD2. Germline V lookup: CDR1 KGHSH, CDR2 LQKENI. The V segment lost 2 bases and the J segment 5 bases; nucleotides outside the gene matches: 14. This CDR3 has 18 amino acids. CDR3 nucleotide sequence: TGTGCCAGCTCACCAAACGCGCCCGCTAGCGGGAGTCCGGAGACCCAGTACTTC. It encodes CASSPNAPASGSPETQYF.

There are a few counts of this clone. The chain employs TRBV12-3 or TRBV12-4 and TRBJ2-3; D is perhaps TRBD1 (6 bases). V was cut by 2 bases and J by 4 bases, with 7 bases left in between. CDR3 length equals 13 residues. CDR3 in amino acids: CASSLSGADTQYF. Here the CDR3 DNA reads TGTGCCAGCAGTTTATCAGGGGCAGATACGCAGTATTTT.

This clone occurred many times. The V call is TRBV4-3, the J call TRBJ2-3; D is possibly TRBD2 (5 bases). Deletions cut 1 base from V and 0 bases from J, with 8 bases between. From germline, CDR1 is LGHNA and CDR2 YSLEER. The CDR3 length is 15 residues. The DNA of the CDR3 is TGCGCCAGCAGCCAAGCAAGGACTAGCACAGATACGCAGTATTTT. Its translation: CASSQARTSTDTQYF.

The gene calls are TRBV25-1 and TRBJ2-3; TRBD2 matches 8 bases. Germline CDR1 reads MGHDK; CDR2 reads SYGVNS. With V trimmed by 5 bases and J by 3 bases, 7 bases remained unmatched. This CDR3 comprises 15 residues. The CDR3 DNA reads TGTGCCAGCAGTAACCCCCGGGGGGGTACAGATACGCAGTATTTT. Residues: CASSNPRGGTDTQYF.

The V gene is TRBV20-1, the J gene TRBJ2-1; maybe TRBD1 (5 bases). V lost 3 bases and J 7 bases, leaving 22 bases between the germline ends. CDR3 size: 16 residues. In germline, CDR1 is DFQATT, CDR2 SNEGSKA (reference sequence). CDR3 sequence: CSASRALAGKENEQFF. The DNA for the CDR3 is TGCAGTGCTAGCCGGGCGCTGGCAGGGAAGGAGAATGAGCAGTTCTTC.

With regard to this clone: One end of the junction varies from germline; a read error may be responsible. The V gene is TRBV28, the J gene TRBJ2-1; 9 bases fit TRBD1. The CDR3 is 15 amino acids. Germline CDR1 reads MDHEN; CDR2 reads SYDVKM. The CDR3 DNA follows: TGTGCCGGCAGCCCTACAGGGGGCGCGTGGCATGAGCAGTTCTTC. This codes for CAGSPTGGAWHEQFF.

There are many counts of this clone. The chain has TRBV5-1 and TRBJ1-4; the match to TRBD1 covers 9 bases. The ends lost 4 bases at V and 8 bases at J; junction bases unmatched: 6. The CDR3 runs to 14 residues. The germline V gene encodes CDR1 SGHRS and CDR2 YFSETQ. This chain's CDR3 is CASSQDRGTEKLFF. CDR3 sequence (DNA): TGCGCCAGCAGCCAGGACAGGGGAACAGAAAAACTGTTTTTT.

Remarks on this clone: A much larger clone differs from this one at a single base, so this may be a read error. V gene TRBV20-1 combines with J gene TRBJ2-4, with 11 bases lining up with TRBD2. CDR3 length equals 18 residues. Germline loops: CDR1 DFQATT, CDR2 SNEGSKA (reference sequence). Losses at the gene ends were 2 bases for V and 6 bases for J; bases not matched to a gene: 15. This CDR3 reads CSARSGTSGSRGINIQYF. CDR3 bases: TGCAGTGCTAGATCGGGAACTAGCGGGAGTAGAGGAATAAACATTCAGTACTTC.

This clone was found many times. This chain links TRBV7-4 with TRBJ1-6; D call uncertain. CDR1 and CDR2 (germline): SGHVT, SQSDAQ. The V end was cut by 5 bases, the J end by 0 bases, with 23 bases between. The CDR3 has 20 amino acids. CDR3 DNA sequence: TGTGCCAGCAGCGCCCTCCTGAGGTCAGGTAATAGCTCCTATAATTCACCCCTCCACTTT. Translated: CASSALLRSGNSSYNSPLHF.

As to this clone: As the CDR3 is not closed by the conserved phenylalanine or tryptophan, this likely results from a read error. The limits of the CDR3 on the DNA are not certain, so only TCRdb's listed CDR3 is given. The chain carries TRBV2 and TRBJ2-1; the tabulated D call, TRBD2, remains unverified against the DNA. Including both end residues, the CDR3 is 15 amino acids long. Germline-derived CDR1 and CDR2 are SNHLY and FYNNEI. The CDR3 spells CASSPLVAGGHERFV.

This clone was counted many times. This chain uses TRBV20-1 with TRBJ2-3; 9 positions agree with TRBD1. Germline trimming cut 2 bases from V and 4 bases from J; bases unmatched to any gene: 4. Germline values: CDR1 DFQATT, CDR2 SNEGSKA (reference sequence). CDR3 length equals 14 residues. CDR3 in amino acids: CSARTGGGPDTQYF. The CDR3 DNA reads as TGCAGTGCTAGAACAGGGGGCGGACCAGATACGCAGTATTTT.

The table lists this clone with a count of one. A read error may account for a junction end that differs from germline. The V and J genes are TRBV20-1 and TRBJ2-2, with 11 nucleotides matching TRBD2. Germline lookup yields CDR1 DFQATT and CDR2 SNEGSKA (reference sequence). CDR3 length equals 15 residues. The CDR3 DNA is TGCAGTGCTAAACTGACTAGCGGGAACACCGGGGAGCTGGTTTTT. It is translated as CSAKLTSGNTGELVF.

The sample holds many counts of this clone. The identical CDR3 is also encoded by other nucleotide sequences in the sample. The rearrangement joins TRBV7-8 to TRBJ2-1; D might be TRBD2 (5 bases). V lost 5 bases to trimming and J lost 4 bases, with 12 bases between them. Germline V gene lookup returns CDR1 SGHVS and CDR2 FQNEAQ. The CDR3 has 14 residues. The CDR3 sequence: CASSLDTGYNEQFF. Written as DNA, the CDR3 is TGTGCCAGCAGCCTAGATACGGGGTACAATGAGCAGTTCTTC.

The rearrangement joins TRBV11-3 to TRBJ1-5; no firm D call. Germline V lookup: CDR1 SGHNT, CDR2 YENEEA. The CDR3 runs to 15 residues. Trimming took 3 bases from V and 2 from J, leaving 11 bases between them. The CDR3 region has the DNA TGTGCCAGCAGCTTGGGCCTATCTGGCAATCAGCCCCAGCATTTT. Translated: CASSLGLSGNQPQHF.

As to this clone: The junction and the germline gene differ at one end; a read error may be behind it. The chain carries TRBV9 and TRBJ2-2; D is possibly TRBD2 (6 bases). This CDR3 comprises 17 residues. CDR1 is SGDLS and CDR2 is YYNGEE in the germline V gene. The CDR3 loop is CASSVGRSGAGTGELLF. As DNA, the CDR3 is TGTGCGAGCAGCGTCGGTCGCTCGGGAGCCGGTACCGGGGAGCTGCTTTTT.

Concerning this clone itself: A much larger clone lies one base from this, so it may be a read error. This chain uses TRBV18 with TRBJ2-5; D possibly corresponds to TRBD2 (5 bases). Deletions cut 1 base from V and 5 bases from J, with 11 bases between. The CDR3 is made up of 14 amino acids. The V gene's germline CDR1 is KGHSH and CDR2 LQKENI. CDR3 residues: CASSPQSRGETQYF. The DNA for the CDR3 is TGTGCCAGCTCACCACAGTCTAGAGGGGAGACCCAGTACTTC.

Many counts were recorded for this clone. The V and J genes are TRBV11-3 and TRBJ2-7; D remains unclear. Trimming removed 1 base from V and 3 bases from J, with 7 bases in between. Germline CDR1 is SGHNT and CDR2 is YENEEA. This CDR3 has 13 amino acids. The CDR3 DNA sequence: TGTGCCAGCAGCTTAGGGTTCAGCTACGAGCAGTACTTC. This translates into CASSLGFSYEQYF.

This clone was seen a handful of times. Other DNA sequences in this specimen translate into the identical CDR3. The chain joins TRBV6-1 to TRBJ2-7, with 10 bases fitting TRBD1. Germline loops: CDR1 MNHNS, CDR2 SASEGT. The CDR3 is 16 residues long. V gave up 6 bases and J gave up 5 bases; unmatched junction bases: 13. The CDR3 coding sequence is TGTGCCAGCAGAATGACAGGGGGCGCAGTTGACCACGAGCAGTACTTC. As protein: CASRMTGGAVDHEQYF.

There are many counts of this clone. V is TRBV5-1 and J is TRBJ2-3, with TRBD2 matching over 11 bases. V was clipped by 0 bases and J by 3 bases; unmatched bases: 12. The germline V gene has CDR1 SGHRS and CDR2 YFSETQ. The CDR3 runs to 19 residues. The CDR3 sequence: CASSLVFRSSGRQTDTQYF. Written as DNA, the CDR3 is TGCGCCAGCAGCTTGGTTTTTAGGTCTAGCGGGAGGCAAACAGATACGCAGTATTTT.

The rearrangement links TRBV10-3 to TRBJ1-2, with 7 nucleotides matching TRBD1. Looked up from germline, CDR1 is ENHRY and CDR2 is SYGVKD. After removal of 7 bases from V and 4 bases from J, the junction contained 6 bases not matched to a gene. The CDR3 sequence is 13 residues long. The CDR3 coding sequence is TGTGCCATCAACGGGACAGTGGCCTATGGCTACACCTTC. This codes for CAINGTVAYGYTF.

Turning to this clone: One junction end does not reproduce the germline sequence, and a read error may be involved. The chain has TRBV28 and TRBJ1-5; D call uncertain. CDR1 and CDR2 from the germline V gene are MDHEN and SYDVKM. CDR3 length equals 16 residues. CDR3 amino acids: CASSFCGKGINHPQHF. The DNA for the CDR3 is TGTGCCAGCAGTTTCTGCGGCAAGGGAATCAATCATCCCCAGCATTTT.

This clone was recorded at least ten times. In DNA, the CDR3 is TGTGCCTGGAGTGTAGTGGGTCAGGGGGCGAGTGAAAAACTGTTTTTT. This encodes CAWSVVGQGASEKLFF. The J gene is TRBJ1-4, the V gene TRBV30; TRBD1 matches at 8 bases. The germline CDR1 and CDR2 sequences are GTSNPN and SVGIG (reference sequence). The CDR3 sequence is 16 residues long. The V gene end was trimmed by 0 bases and the J gene end by 7 bases; junction bases not matched to a gene: 10.

In its sample, this clone was seen many times. V gene TRBV5-1 combines with J gene TRBJ2-1, with D uncertain. There are 14 residues in the CDR3. Germline CDR1 reads SGHRS; CDR2 reads YFSETQ. V lost 4 bases and J lost 5, with 13 bases in between. The CDR3 DNA follows: TGCGCCAGCAGCCTTGTTCCACCCAACAATGAGCAGTTCTTC. Translating gives CASSLVPPNNEQFF.

This clone has ten or more counts. This sequence joins TRBV4-1 and TRBJ1-3; D uncertain. Trimming shortened V by 4 bases and J by 4 bases, and 17 bases separated the two germline ends. The germline V gene encodes CDR1 MGHRA and CDR2 YSYEKL. CDR3 length equals 16 residues. CDR3 amino acids: CASSPLPALAGNTIYF. In nucleotides, the CDR3 is TGCGCCAGCAGCCCCCTACCGGCCTTGGCGGGAAACACCATATATTTT.